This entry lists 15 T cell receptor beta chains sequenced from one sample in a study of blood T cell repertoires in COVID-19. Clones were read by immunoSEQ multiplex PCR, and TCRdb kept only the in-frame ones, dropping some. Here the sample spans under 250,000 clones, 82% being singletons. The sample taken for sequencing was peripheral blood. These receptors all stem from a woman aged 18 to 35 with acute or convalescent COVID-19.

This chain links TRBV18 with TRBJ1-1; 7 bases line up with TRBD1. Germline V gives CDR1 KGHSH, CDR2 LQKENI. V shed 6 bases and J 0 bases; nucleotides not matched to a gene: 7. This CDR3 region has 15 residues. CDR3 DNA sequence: TGTGCCAGCTCTCTCCAGGGGGGCATGAACACTGAAGCTTTCTTT. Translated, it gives CASSLQGGMNTEAFF.

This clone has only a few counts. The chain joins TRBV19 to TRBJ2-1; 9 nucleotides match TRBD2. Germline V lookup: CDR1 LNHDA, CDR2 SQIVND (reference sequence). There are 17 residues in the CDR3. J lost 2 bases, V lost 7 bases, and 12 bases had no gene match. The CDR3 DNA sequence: TGTGCCAGTACCCTTGGAGGCGGGAGGGCCGCCTACAATGAGCAGTTCTTC. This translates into CASTLGGGRAAYNEQFF.

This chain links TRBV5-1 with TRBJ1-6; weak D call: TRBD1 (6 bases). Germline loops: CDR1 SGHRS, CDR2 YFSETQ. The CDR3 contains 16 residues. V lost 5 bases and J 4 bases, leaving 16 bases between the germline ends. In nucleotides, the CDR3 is TGCGCCAGCAGTTCGTCAGGGGTTCTTTATAATTCACCCCTCCACTTT. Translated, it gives CASSSSGVLYNSPLHF.

The DNA for the CDR3 is TGTGCCAGCAGCCAACAGATCACAGGGGGTGGTGGAAACACCATATATTTT. Translating gives CASSQQITGGGGNTIYF. This chain uses TRBV4-2 with TRBJ1-3; 8 bases map to TRBD1. In germline, CDR1 is LGHNA, CDR2 YNFKEQ. The CDR3 is 17 residues long. Trimming took 2 bases from V and 3 from J; bases not matched to a gene: 9.

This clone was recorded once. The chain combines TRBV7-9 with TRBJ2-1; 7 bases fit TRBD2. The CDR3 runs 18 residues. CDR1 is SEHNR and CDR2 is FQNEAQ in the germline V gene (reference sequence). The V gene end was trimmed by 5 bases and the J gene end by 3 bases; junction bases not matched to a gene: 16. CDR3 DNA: TGTGCCAGCAGCGACCAAGGGGCTAGCGGATACATCTACAATGAGCAGTTCTTC. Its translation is CASSDQGASGYIYNEQFF. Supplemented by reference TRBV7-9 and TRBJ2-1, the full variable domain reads DTGVSQNPRHKITKRGQNVTFRCDPISEHNRLYWYRQTLGQGPEFLTYFQNEAQLEKSRLLSDRFSAERPKGSFSTLEIQRTEQGDSAMYLCASSDQGASGYIYNEQFFGPGTRLTVL.

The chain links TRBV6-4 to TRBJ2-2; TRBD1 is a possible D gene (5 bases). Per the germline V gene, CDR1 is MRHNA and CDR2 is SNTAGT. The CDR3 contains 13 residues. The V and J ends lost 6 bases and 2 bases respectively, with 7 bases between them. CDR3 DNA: TGTGCCAGCAGAGGGGTCAACACCGGGGAGCTGTTTTTT. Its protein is CASRGVNTGELFF.

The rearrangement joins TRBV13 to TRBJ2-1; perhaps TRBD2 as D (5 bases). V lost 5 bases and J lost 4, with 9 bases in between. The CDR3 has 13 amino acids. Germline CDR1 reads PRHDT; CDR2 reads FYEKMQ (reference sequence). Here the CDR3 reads CASSDRDYNEQFF. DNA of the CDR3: TGTGCCAGCAGCGACCGGGATTACAATGAGCAGTTCTTC. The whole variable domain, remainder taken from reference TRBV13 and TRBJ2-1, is AAGVIQSPRHLIKEKRETATLKCYPIPRHDTVYWYQQGPGQDPQFLISFYEKMQSDKGSIPDRFSAQQFSDYHSELNMSSLELGDSALYFCASSDRDYNEQFFGPGTRLTVL.

DNA for the CDR3: TGCGCCAGCAGCCAAGAAAGAGGGACGGGACAGGGTACGCAGTATTTT. Its protein product is CASSQERGTGQGTQYF. The V and J genes are TRBV4-1 and TRBJ2-3, with 9 bases matching TRBD1. J gave up 8 bases and V 0 bases, and 9 bases lay outside the gene matches. Germline V gene data show CDR1 as MGHRA and CDR2 as YSYEKL. The CDR3 runs 16 residues.

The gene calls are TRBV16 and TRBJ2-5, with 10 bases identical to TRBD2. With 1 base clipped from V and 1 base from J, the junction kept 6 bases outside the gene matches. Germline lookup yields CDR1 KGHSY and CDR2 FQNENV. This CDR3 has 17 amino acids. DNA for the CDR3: TGTGCCAGCAGCCAATACTTAGCGGGAGGCCTCCAAGAGACCCAGTACTTC. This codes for CASSQYLAGGLQETQYF.

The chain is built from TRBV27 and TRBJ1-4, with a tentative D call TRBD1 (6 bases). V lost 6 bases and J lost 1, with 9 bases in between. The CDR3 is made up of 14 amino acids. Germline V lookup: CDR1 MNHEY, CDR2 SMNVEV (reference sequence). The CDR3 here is CASSRRGTNEKLFF. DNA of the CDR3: TGTGCCAGCAGCCGCAGGGGAACTAATGAAAAACTGTTTTTT.

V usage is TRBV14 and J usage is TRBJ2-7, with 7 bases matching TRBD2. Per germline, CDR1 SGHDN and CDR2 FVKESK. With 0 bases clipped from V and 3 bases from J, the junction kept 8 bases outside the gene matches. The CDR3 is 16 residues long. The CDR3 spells CASSQDRWTSFYEQYF. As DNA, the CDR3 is TGTGCCAGCAGCCAAGATAGGTGGACTAGTTTCTACGAGCAGTACTTC.

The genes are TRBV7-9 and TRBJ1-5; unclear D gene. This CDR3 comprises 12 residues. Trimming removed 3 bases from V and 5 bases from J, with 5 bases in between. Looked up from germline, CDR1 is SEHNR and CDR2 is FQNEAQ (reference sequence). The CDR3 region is CASSFVDQPQHF. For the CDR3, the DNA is TGTGCCAGCAGCTTCGTCGATCAGCCCCAGCATTTT.

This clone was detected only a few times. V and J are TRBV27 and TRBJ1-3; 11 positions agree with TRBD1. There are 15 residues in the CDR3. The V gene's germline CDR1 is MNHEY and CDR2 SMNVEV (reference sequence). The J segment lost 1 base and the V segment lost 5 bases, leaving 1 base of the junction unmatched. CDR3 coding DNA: TGTGCCAGCAGTCGGGACAGGGGGTCTGGAAACACCATATATTTT. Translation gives CASSRDRGSGNTIYF.

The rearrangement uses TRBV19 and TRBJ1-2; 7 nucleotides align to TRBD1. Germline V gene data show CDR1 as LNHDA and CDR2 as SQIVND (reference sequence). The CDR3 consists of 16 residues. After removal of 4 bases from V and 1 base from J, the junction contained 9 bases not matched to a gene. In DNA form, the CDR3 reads TGTGCCAGTAGTACGCCGGGACAGACTTATAACTATGGCTACACCTTC. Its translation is CASSTPGQTYNYGYTF.

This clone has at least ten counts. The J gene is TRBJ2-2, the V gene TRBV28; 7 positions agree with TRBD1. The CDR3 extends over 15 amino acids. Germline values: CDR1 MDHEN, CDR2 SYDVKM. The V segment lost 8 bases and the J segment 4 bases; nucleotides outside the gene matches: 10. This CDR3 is CASRSTGAGTGELFF. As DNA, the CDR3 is TGTGCCAGCCGATCTACAGGGGCGGGCACCGGGGAGCTGTTTTTT.